The sequence of this T cell receptor (beta chain) was determined in a study of blood T cells in healthy people across ages (dated by TCRdb to the mid-2010s). In terms of the full investigation: In model experiments, template switching captured about one uniquely barcoded TCR beta cDNA molecule for every two T cells. The study measured age-related changes in TCR beta repertoire diversity using deep sequencing normalized with unique cDNA molecular identifiers. Donors were grouped into four age groups: young (average 16 years), middle-aged (roughly 40), aged (62) and long-lived (82). Using the same blood draw, the study looked at two additional independent replicas of 1 million unique cDNA reads for two donors, one aged 18 to 30 and the other aged 80 or older. To avoid experimental bias, donors of different ages were randomly spread across the sequencing lanes. The study at large found these results: There was a strong correlation between observed TCR beta diversity and the percentage of naive T cells measured by flow cytometry. Compared with the aged group, more naive CD4+ T cells, fewer expanded clones and increased TCR diversity were shown by the long-lived group, suggesting age selection. The CMV infection status of donors was not known, potentially confounding age-related changes in expanded clonotypes. Estimates of total diversity based on one million sequenced T cells were considered lower bounds and underestimates. Observed TCR beta diversity per million T cells fell roughly linearly with age, and a significant reduction was already apparent by age around 40. Because profiling used bulk unsorted PBMCs, naive and antigen-experienced compartments could not be compared conclusively.

Donors were a few dozen systemically healthy Caucasian individuals from Russia aged about 6 to 100 years. Around 10 milliliters of peripheral blood were collected from each donor into EDTA-treated Vacutainer tubes. Ficoll-Paque density-gradient centrifugation was used to isolate PBMCs, with at least 6.5 million per sample. Trizol reagent was used to extract total RNA from PBMCs, with at least 5 micrograms per sample. The percentages of naive CD45RAhigh/CD27high T cells were determined by flow cytometry on a PBMC aliquot from every donor. A note on this clonotype: Which antigen it targets is not known. The record has no base qualities; no much larger clone is one base away.

The library was produced with 5' RACE. The sequencer listed for this sample is Illumina HiSeq 2500. A second PCR of 7 to 11 cycles was performed with a sample-barcoded 5' primer and a J-beta primer mix. A unique molecular identifier was introduced onto each TCR beta cDNA molecule by a template-switch 5' adaptor carrying 12 random nucleotides. At least 2.5 million CDR3-containing paired-end reads were obtained from each sample. First-strand cDNA synthesis was performed from all RNA using the Mint cDNA synthesis kit, with priming by a TRBC-specific oligonucleotide. All cDNA was treated with uracil-DNA glycosylase and then went through a first 18-cycle PCR with the universal primers M1SS and BC2_uni_R. The published analysis was carried out like this. For normalization, 1 million high-quality reads were randomly selected from each sample, with every read carrying a distinct molecular identifier. Instead of being binned into consensus sequences, reads with shared molecular identifiers were discarded. MiTCR, run with a Q25 quality threshold and the strictest error-elimination algorithm, handled CDR3 identification, clonotype clustering and error correction. A nonparametric unseen species model with Euler transformation was used to estimate lower-bound total TCR beta diversity. TCRdb reworked the public reads: Q25 trimming with fastp, MiXCR clone assembly, productive beta chains retained. Identical CDR3 proteins give one entry, which carries the most common genes and DNA. These V and J calls originate from TCRdb's pipeline instead of the authors' own analysis. Across this sample there are about 1.8 million distinct CDR3 sequences, with about 50% seen only once. Approximately 2.1% of the sample comes from the top ten.

From cysteine to phenylalanine, the CDR3 is 13 amino acids long. Here the CDR3 DNA is all that survives: 39 bases in frame from base 1. For CDR1 and CDR2, the germline V gene lists SGHTA and FQGNSA. V has 3 bases trimmed and J has 10 bases trimmed; junction bases matching no gene number 8. The sequence came from a woman between 40 and 50 years old in good health. Recombination connected TRBV7-2 to TRBJ2-7, with 8 junctional bases fitting TRBD1. The sample comprised blood. CDR3 loop: CASSLLGQVAQYF. The DNA is TGTGCCAGCAGCTTGCTGGGACAGGTCGCCCAGTACTTC.